This TCR beta chain was profiled in a study of blood T cell repertoires in COVID-19. The method was immunoSEQ multiplex PCR; TCRdb's version includes in-frame clones alone and lacks a portion of them. This table holds about 98,000 clones, roughly 82% found once. CDR3 length equals 15 residues. CDR1 is MGHDK, CDR2 SYGVNS, per germline. Trimming cost V 6 bases and J 7 bases; bases outside gene matches: 12. The source is a man between 65 and 79 years old with active or convalescent COVID-19. The specimen was peripheral blood. The chain joins TRBV25-1 to TRBJ1-2; TRBD1 matches at 9 bases. CDR3: CASSRGTTGGLGYTF. CDR3 sequence (DNA): TGTGCCAGCAGCAGGGGAACCACAGGGGGCCTTGGCTACACCTTC.